This TCR delta chain was documented in a study of Vδ1+ human thymocytes. Extracted RNA was reverse transcribed into cDNA. Multiplex PCR used pooled V-gene forward primers and a constant-region reverse primer to amplify CDR3s. TCRdb re-called the multiplex PCR reads using CATT. The repertoire includes 45,000 to 60,000 delta-chain clones, around a sixth of them detected once, and 0.5% sits in the top ten. General study results and limits: Thymic TRG and TRD repertoires appeared highly polyclonal.

Details on this clone: The antigen is undetermined.

Germline-derived CDR1 and CDR2 are TSWWSYY and QGS. Trimming removed 1 base from V and 0 bases from J, with 42 bases in between. The CDR3 sequence is 26 residues long. The sequencing sample was made of Vdelta1+ gamma-delta thymocytes from the thymus. Sample subset: FACS-sorted CD3+ TCRalphabeta- TCRVdelta1+ TCRVdelta2- thymocytes. V is TRDV1 and J is TRDJ1; the D gene is possibly TRDD3 (10 bases). The TCR originated in a boy in the first two years of life who had congenital heart surgery. This CDR3 reads CALGEPSKAFLLAVVGGYAHTDKLIF. CDR3 nucleotide sequence: TGTGCTCTTGGGGAACCTTCAAAGGCCTTCCTACTAGCAGTAGTCGGGGGATACGCTCACACCGATAAACTCATCTTT.